The present entry profiles one T cell receptor beta chain with its context. The data originate from a study of CD8+ T cells in alopecia areata. Across the study: For the treated group, dosing was oral tofacitinib at 5 to 10 mg twice daily.

cDNA prepared by RNA extraction and subsequent reverse transcription served as the template for sequencing. TCRdb's copy holds only in-frame clones and misses some; the assay was immunoSEQ multiplex PCR. The table has 150,000 or so clones, over 45% seen once. Trimming pared 1 base from V and 4 bases from J, leaving 4 bases between. Germline assignment: CDR1 SGHAT and CDR2 FQDESV (reference sequence). The CDR3 is 13 amino acids. The sequencing sample was made of CD4+ T cells sorted from blood. The chain couples TRBV11-1 to TRBJ2-2; D not resolved. This clonotype was obtained from a human donor with alopecia areata. CDR3: CASSLGVTGELFF. CDR3 DNA: TGTGCCAGCAGCTTAGGTGTCACCGGGGAGCTGTTTTTT.